This TCR beta chain was profiled in a study of cytomegalovirus exposure and HLA in healthy donors. Germline assignment: CDR1 MNHEY and CDR2 SVGAGI. With 0 bases removed from V and 5 bases from J, the gap between germline ends came to 7 bases. The CDR3 is 13 residues long. PCR primers comprised 60 Vbeta and 13 Jbeta primers. The data were produced by immunoSEQ multiplex PCR, yet TCRdb's version contains in-frame clones alone and is incomplete. The repertoire holds 120,000 or so clones, with approximately 80% as singletons. Sequencing input: PBMCs. The chain uses TRBV6-5 and TRBJ1-1; D is unclear. The sequence was obtained from a man aged 25-45 years in good health and CMV-seropositive. The CDR3 reads CASSYSGWTEAFF. DNA for the CDR3: TGTGCCAGCAGTTACTCCGGGTGGACTGAAGCTTTCTTT.